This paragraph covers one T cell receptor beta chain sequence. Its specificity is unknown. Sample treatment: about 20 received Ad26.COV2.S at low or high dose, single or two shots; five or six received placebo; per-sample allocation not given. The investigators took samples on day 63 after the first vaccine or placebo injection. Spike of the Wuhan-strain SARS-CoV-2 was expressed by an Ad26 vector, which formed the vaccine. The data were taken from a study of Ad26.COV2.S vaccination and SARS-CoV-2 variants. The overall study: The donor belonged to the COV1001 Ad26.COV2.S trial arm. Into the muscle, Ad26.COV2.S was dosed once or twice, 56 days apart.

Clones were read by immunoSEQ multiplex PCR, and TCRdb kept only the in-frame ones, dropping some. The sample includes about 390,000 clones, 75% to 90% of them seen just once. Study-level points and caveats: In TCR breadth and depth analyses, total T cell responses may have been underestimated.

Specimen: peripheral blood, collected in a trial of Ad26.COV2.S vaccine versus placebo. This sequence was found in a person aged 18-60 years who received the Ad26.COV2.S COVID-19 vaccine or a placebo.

DNA for the CDR3: TGTGCCAGCAGTGAGGTACCGAGGACAGCGAGTACTGAAGCTTTCTTT. Residues: CASSEVPRTASTEAFF. V gene TRBV2 combines with J gene TRBJ1-1; a weak D match, TRBD1 (6 bases). Trimming removed 3 bases from V and 5 bases from J, with 19 bases in between. CDR1 and CDR2 from the germline V gene are SNHLY and FYNNEI. CDR3 length: 16 residues.